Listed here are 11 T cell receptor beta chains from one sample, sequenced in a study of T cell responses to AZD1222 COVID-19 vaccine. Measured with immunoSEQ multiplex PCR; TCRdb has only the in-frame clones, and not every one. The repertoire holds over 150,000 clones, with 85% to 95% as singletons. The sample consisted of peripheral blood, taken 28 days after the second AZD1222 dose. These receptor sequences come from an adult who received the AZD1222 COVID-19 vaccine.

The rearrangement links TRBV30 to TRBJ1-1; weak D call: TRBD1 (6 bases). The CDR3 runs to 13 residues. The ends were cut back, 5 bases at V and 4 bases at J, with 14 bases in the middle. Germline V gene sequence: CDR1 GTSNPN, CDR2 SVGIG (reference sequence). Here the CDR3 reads CAWDRGGGTEAFF. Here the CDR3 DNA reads TGTGCCTGGGACCGAGGGGGAGGCACTGAAGCTTTCTTT.

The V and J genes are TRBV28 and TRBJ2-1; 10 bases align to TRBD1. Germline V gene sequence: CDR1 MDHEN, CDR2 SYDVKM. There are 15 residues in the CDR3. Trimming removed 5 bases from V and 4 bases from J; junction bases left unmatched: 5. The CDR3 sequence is CASSKGQGGYNEQFF. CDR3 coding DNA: TGTGCCAGCAGTAAAGGACAGGGGGGATACAATGAGCAGTTCTTC.

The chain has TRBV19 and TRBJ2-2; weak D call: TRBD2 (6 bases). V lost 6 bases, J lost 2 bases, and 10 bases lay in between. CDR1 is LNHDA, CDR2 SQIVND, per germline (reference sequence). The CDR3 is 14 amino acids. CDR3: CASRGGANTGELFF. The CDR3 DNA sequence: TGTGCCAGTAGAGGAGGGGCTAACACCGGGGAGCTGTTTTTT.

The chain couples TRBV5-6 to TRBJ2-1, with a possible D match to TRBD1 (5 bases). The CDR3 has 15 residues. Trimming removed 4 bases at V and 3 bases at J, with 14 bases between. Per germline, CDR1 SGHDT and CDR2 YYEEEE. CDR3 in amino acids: CASSPDAGNYNEQFF. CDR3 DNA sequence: TGTGCCAGCAGCCCTGATGCAGGGAACTACAATGAGCAGTTCTTC.

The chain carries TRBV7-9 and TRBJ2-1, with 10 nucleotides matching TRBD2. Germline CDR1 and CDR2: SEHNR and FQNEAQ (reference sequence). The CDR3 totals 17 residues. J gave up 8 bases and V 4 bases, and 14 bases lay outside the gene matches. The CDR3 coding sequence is TGTGCCAGCAGCTCAACCAATCTAGCGGGAGATAGCTATGAGCAGTTCTTC. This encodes CASSSTNLAGDSYEQFF. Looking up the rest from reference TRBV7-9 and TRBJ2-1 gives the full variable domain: DTGVSQNPRHKITKRGQNVTFRCDPISEHNRLYWYRQTLGQGPEFLTYFQNEAQLEKSRLLSDRFSAERPKGSFSTLEIQRTEQGDSAMYLCASSSTNLAGDSYEQFFGPGTRLTVL.

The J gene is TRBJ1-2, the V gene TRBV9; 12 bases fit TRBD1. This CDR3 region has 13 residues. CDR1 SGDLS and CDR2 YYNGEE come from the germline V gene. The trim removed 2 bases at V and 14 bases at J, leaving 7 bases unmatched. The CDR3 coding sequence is TGTGCCAGCAGCGTCGGGACAGGGGGCATTACTACCTTC. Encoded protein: CASSVGTGGITTF.

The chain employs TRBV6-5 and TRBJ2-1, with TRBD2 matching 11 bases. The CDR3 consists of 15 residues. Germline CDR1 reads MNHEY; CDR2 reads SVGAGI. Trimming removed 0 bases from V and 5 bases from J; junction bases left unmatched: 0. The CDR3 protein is CASSYSTSGDNEQFF. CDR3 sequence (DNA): TGTGCCAGCAGTTACTCGACTAGCGGGGACAATGAGCAGTTCTTC.

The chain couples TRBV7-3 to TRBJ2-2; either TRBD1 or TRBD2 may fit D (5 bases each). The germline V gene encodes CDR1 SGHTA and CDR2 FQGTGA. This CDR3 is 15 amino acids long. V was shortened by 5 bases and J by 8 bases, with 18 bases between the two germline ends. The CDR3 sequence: CASSHPLGVPGELFF. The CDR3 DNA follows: TGTGCCAGCAGCCACCCCCTGGGGGTTCCGGGGGAGCTGTTTTTT.

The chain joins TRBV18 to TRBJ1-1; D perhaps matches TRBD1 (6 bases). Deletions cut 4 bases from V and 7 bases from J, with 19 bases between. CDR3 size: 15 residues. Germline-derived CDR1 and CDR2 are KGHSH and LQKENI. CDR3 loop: CASSRTERRGFEAFF. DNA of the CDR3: TGTGCCAGCTCACGGACAGAAAGAAGGGGGTTTGAAGCTTTCTTT.

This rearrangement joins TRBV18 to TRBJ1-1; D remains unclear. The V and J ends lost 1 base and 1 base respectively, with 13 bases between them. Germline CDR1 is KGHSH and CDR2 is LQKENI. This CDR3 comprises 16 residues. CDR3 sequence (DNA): TGTGCCAGCTCACCACTCCCCTCCGGGCAGAACACTGAAGCTTTCTTT. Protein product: CASSPLPSGQNTEAFF.

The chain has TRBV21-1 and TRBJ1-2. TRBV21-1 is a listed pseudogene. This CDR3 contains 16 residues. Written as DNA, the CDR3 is TGTGCCAGCAGCACACCAAACTTGCGGGTTCCCTATGGCTACACCTTC. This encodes CASSTPNLRVPYGYTF.